This T cell receptor beta chain appears in the sequencing data of a study of cytomegalovirus exposure and HLA in healthy donors. PCR amplification relied on 60 Vbeta primers (plus 13 Jbeta primers). Method: immunoSEQ multiplex PCR; TCRdb's copy keeps in-frame clones and lacks some. The data contain 120,000 to 150,000 clones, 76% of them singletons. V lost 0 bases to trimming and J lost 0 bases; unmatched junction nucleotides: 14. Germline V lookup: CDR1 SGHNT, CDR2 YYREEE (reference sequence). The CDR3 length is 19 residues. Sequencing was carried out using PBMCs. The TCR sequence derives from a man aged 18-30 years in good health and CMV-seronegative. The genes are TRBV5-4 and TRBJ1-1, with 7 bases fitting TRBD1. This chain's CDR3 is CASSLGGGQSRNLNTEAFF. CDR3 bases: TGTGCCAGCAGCTTGGGAGGGGGACAGTCCAGGAACTTGAACACTGAAGCTTTCTTT.